The 27 T cell receptor beta chains reported below all come from one sample, sequenced in a study of chemoradiotherapy in HPV16-positive cancers. Using immunoSEQ multiplex PCR, the repertoire was profiled, and TCRdb retains in-frame clones only, with some absent. The sample contains approximately 400 clones, 82% of which appear only once. Sequencing used tumor tissue, obtained from a patient who underwent chemoradiotherapy. These receptors originate from a human donor with HPV-associated anogenital cancer.

The gene calls are TRBV7-9 and TRBJ1-1, with D maybe TRBD1 (5 bases). The CDR3 has 11 residues. V gave up 5 bases and J gave up 11 bases, with 12 bases separating them. Germline values: CDR1 SEHNR, CDR2 FQNEAQ (reference sequence). CDR3 amino acids: CASSPGWDAFF. The DNA of the CDR3 is TGTGCCAGCAGCCCCGGGTGGGACGCTTTCTTT.

V is TRBV27 and J is TRBJ1-2; D ambiguous. CDR1 and CDR2 from the germline V gene are MNHEY and SMNVEV (reference sequence). V was cut by 2 bases and J by 1 base, with 8 bases left in between. The CDR3 extends over 14 amino acids. CDR3 in DNA: TGTGCCAGCAGTTTAGACGGGATTAACTATGGCTACACCTTC. This sequence encodes CASSLDGINYGYTF.

CDR3 sequence: CSVATSGANVLTF. CDR3 coding DNA: TGCAGCGTTGCCACCTCTGGGGCCAACGTCCTGACTTTC. The rearrangement joins TRBV29-1 to TRBJ2-6; unclear D gene. Germline V CDR1 and CDR2: SQVTM, ANQGSEA. Trimming took 4 bases from V and 0 from J, leaving 4 bases between them. CDR3 length: 13 residues.

The gene calls are TRBV9 and TRBJ2-2, with TRBD2 matching over 14 bases. The V gene end was trimmed by 4 bases and the J gene end by 7 bases; junction bases not matched to a gene: 6. The length of the CDR3 is 16 residues. CDR1 SGDLS and CDR2 YYNGEE come from the germline V gene. CDR3 nucleotide sequence: TGTGCCAGCAGCCCCGGACTAGCGGGGGGTCTCGGGGAGCTGTTTTTT. Translation gives CASSPGLAGGLGELFF.

The V gene is TRBV19, the J gene TRBJ1-2, with a weak D call TRBD1 (6 bases). The CDR3 has 11 residues. V was shortened by 11 bases and J by 3 bases, with 10 bases between the two germline ends. Germline V CDR1 and CDR2: LNHDA, SQIVND (reference sequence). This CDR3 is CAGRTDYGYTF. DNA of the CDR3: TGTGCCGGCCGGACAGACTATGGCTACACCTTC. Based on the CDR3 plus reference TRBV19 and TRBJ1-2, the full variable domain is DGGITQSPKYLFRKEGQNVTLSCEQNLNHDAMYWYRQDPGQGLRLIYYSQIVNDFQKGDIAEGYSVSREKKESFPLTVTSAQKNPTAFYLCAGRTDYGYTFGSGTRLTVV.

The chain couples TRBV4-2 to TRBJ2-7, with D tentatively TRBD2 (5 bases). V was cut by 2 bases and J by 3 bases, with 11 bases left in between. Germline CDR1 is LGHNA and CDR2 is YNFKEQ. CDR3 length equals 14 residues. CDR3 region: CASSQSGGLYEQYF. The CDR3 DNA is TGTGCCAGCAGCCAAAGCGGAGGACTCTACGAGCAGTACTTC.

This chain connects TRBV6-1 to TRBJ1-2; 11 nucleotides line up with TRBD1. Trimming took 1 base from V and 2 from J; bases not matched to a gene: 6. CDR1 and CDR2 from the germline V gene are MNHNS and SASEGT. This CDR3 region has 17 residues. CDR3 nucleotide sequence: TGTGCCAGCAGTGAAGTTTGGACAGGGGGCTCGAACTATGGCTACACCTTC. Translation gives CASSEVWTGGSNYGYTF.

This CDR3 reads CASMGQGAYNEQFF. The CDR3 DNA reads TGCGCCAGCATGGGACAGGGAGCCTACAATGAGCAGTTCTTC. V usage is TRBV5-1 and J usage is TRBJ2-1, with 9 bases fitting TRBD1. CDR1 SGHRS and CDR2 YFSETQ come from the germline V gene. The CDR3 is 14 amino acids. Trimming removed 6 bases from V and 2 bases from J; junction bases left unmatched: 3.

This clone was observed a handful of times. CDR3 residues: CASSLYSREAFF. The CDR3 region has the DNA TGTGCCAGCAGTCTTTATAGTAGGGAAGCTTTCTTT. The chain is built from TRBV6-1 and TRBJ1-1; the D is unclear. The ends were cut back, 5 bases at V and 8 bases at J, with 12 bases in the middle. Germline CDR1 MNHNS, CDR2 SASEGT. This CDR3 has 12 amino acids.

V and J are TRBV7-9 and TRBJ1-2; TRBD1 is a possible D gene (5 bases). Trimming removed 10 bases at V and 1 base at J, with 19 bases between. The CDR3 has 15 amino acids. From germline, CDR1 is SEHNR and CDR2 FQNEAQ (reference sequence). CDR3: CATPRQGGHNYGYTF. CDR3 DNA sequence: TGTGCCACCCCCCGGCAGGGAGGACATAACTATGGCTACACCTTC.

This rearrangement joins TRBV7-3 to TRBJ1-4; 7 bases fit TRBD1. Germline V lookup: CDR1 SGHTA, CDR2 FQGTGA. The V and J ends lost 2 bases and 8 bases, in that order; junction bases with no gene match: 8. CDR3 size: 15 residues. CDR3 in DNA: TGTGCCAGCAGCTTAGGAGGGGGCCGGGTCGAAAAACTGTTTTTT. Translating gives CASSLGGGRVEKLFF.

This chain joins TRBV7-8 and TRBJ1-2; maybe TRBD1 (6 bases). The CDR3 is made up of 12 amino acids. Germline CDR1 SGHVS, CDR2 FQNEAQ. The V end lost 3 bases, the J end lost 6 bases, and 8 bases lay between the germline ends. As DNA, the CDR3 is TGTGCCAGCAGCTTCGGGGGGCATGGCTACACCTTC. Translation: CASSFGGHGYTF.

Only one count was recorded for this clone. The chain employs TRBV5-1 and TRBJ2-3; tentative D call: TRBD2 (5 bases). The CDR3 has 14 residues. Germline V gene lookup returns CDR1 SGHRS and CDR2 YFSETQ. V shed 7 bases and J shed 0 bases, with 12 bases lying between them. The CDR3, as DNA: TGCGCCAGCGCCCGGGAACATAGCACAGATACGCAGTATTTT. It specifies CASAREHSTDTQYF.

In DNA, the CDR3 is TGTGCCAGCAGTTTATTTTCATTTTCACCCCTCCACTTT. Its protein is CASSLFSFSPLHF. The V and J genes are TRBV27 and TRBJ1-6, with unresolved D. This CDR3 has 13 amino acids. V shed 1 base and J shed 9 bases, with 7 bases lying between them. Looked up from germline, CDR1 is MNHEY and CDR2 is SMNVEV (reference sequence).

The rearrangement uses TRBV7-8 and TRBJ1-4; D unresolved. Germline V lookup: CDR1 SGHVS, CDR2 FQNEAQ. V lost 2 bases and J 8 bases, leaving 21 bases between the germline ends. This CDR3 has 17 residues. This chain's CDR3 is CASSLNFGRGVREKLFF. The CDR3 coding sequence is TGTGCCAGCAGCTTAAATTTCGGTCGGGGAGTGAGGGAAAAACTGTTTTTT.

The genes are TRBV5-4 and TRBJ1-2, with D unclear. From germline, CDR1 is SGHNT and CDR2 YYREEE (reference sequence). The CDR3 totals 13 residues. Trimming removed 0 bases from V and 6 bases from J, with 9 bases in between. The CDR3: CASSLAGVNGYTF. Here the CDR3 DNA reads TGTGCCAGCAGCTTGGCTGGAGTTAATGGCTACACCTTC.

This clone has just a few counts. The chain is built from TRBV19 and TRBJ2-3, with D unresolved. CDR1 is LNHDA, CDR2 SQIVND, per germline (reference sequence). The CDR3 is 11 amino acids. The V gene lost 5 bases and the J gene lost 5 bases, with 5 bases spanning the gap. Here the CDR3 DNA reads TGTGCCAGTAGTGTGGGAGATACGCAGTATTTT. Protein: CASSVGDTQYF.

V is TRBV11-2 and J is TRBJ1-1; 7 bases match TRBD1. The CDR3 covers 15 residues. Per the germline V gene, CDR1 is SGHAT and CDR2 is FQNNGV. Trimming took 2 bases from V and 1 from J; bases not matched to a gene: 4. This CDR3 reads CASSLPGTANTEAFF. Written as DNA, the CDR3 is TGTGCCAGCAGCTTACCCGGGACAGCGAACACTGAAGCTTTCTTT.

The chain has TRBV7-3 and TRBJ2-5; D is possibly TRBD2 (6 bases). Germline V gene sequence: CDR1 SGHTA, CDR2 FQGTGA. Trimming took off 6 bases at V and 1 base at J, with 15 bases between the two ends. This CDR3 contains 15 residues. The DNA of the CDR3 is TGTGCCAGCAGTCCTATCGGGGGTAGCCAAGAGACCCAGTACTTC. Protein: CASSPIGGSQETQYF.

This clone was seen just once. The genes are TRBV19 and TRBJ1-2, with D maybe TRBD1 (6 bases). With 3 bases removed from V and 3 bases from J, the gap between germline ends came to 14 bases. The CDR3 is 15 amino acids. Per germline, CDR1 LNHDA and CDR2 SQIVND (reference sequence). CDR3 sequence: CASSMATGTDYGYTF. Written as DNA, the CDR3 is TGTGCCAGTAGTATGGCGACAGGAACGGACTATGGCTACACCTTC.

The chain carries TRBV4-1 and TRBJ2-7; tentatively, D is TRBD1 (5 bases). The germline V gene has CDR1 MGHRA and CDR2 YSYEKL. This CDR3 has 16 amino acids. The V end was cut by 4 bases, the J end by 5 bases, with 21 bases between. The CDR3 is CASSPQKGLISNEQYF. The CDR3 region has the DNA TGCGCCAGCAGCCCCCAGAAGGGGTTAATTTCTAACGAGCAGTACTTC.

This clone showed up just once. V gene TRBV4-3 combines with J gene TRBJ2-5; 13 bases map to TRBD2. Trimming at V came to 1 base and at J to 5 bases, leaving 4 bases not matched to a gene. CDR1 and CDR2 (germline): LGHNA, YSLEER. This CDR3 comprises 16 residues. CDR3 sequence: CASSQGTSGGVETQYF. CDR3 DNA sequence: TGCGCCAGCAGCCAAGGAACTAGCGGGGGGGTGGAGACCCAGTACTTC.

The gene calls are TRBV5-1 and TRBJ2-5; no clear D. Germline values: CDR1 SGHRS, CDR2 YFSETQ. The germline V and J ends were trimmed by 5 bases and 0 bases, with 14 bases remaining between them. CDR3 length: 15 amino acids. This CDR3 reads CASSAEAGYQETQYF. The CDR3 nucleotides are TGCGCCAGCAGTGCTGAGGCAGGATACCAAGAGACCCAGTACTTC.

The chain links TRBV11-3 to TRBJ2-4; maybe TRBD1 (6 bases). This CDR3 has 14 amino acids. The germline V gene has CDR1 SGHNT and CDR2 YENEEA. V lost 3 bases and J lost 7, with 13 bases in between. DNA of the CDR3: TGTGCCAGCAGCTTGGACACGCAGGGGAACATTCAGTACTTC. Its protein product is CASSLDTQGNIQYF.

The table lists this clone with a few counts. The V and J genes are TRBV4-2 and TRBJ1-2; D not certain. The V end was cut by 5 bases, the J end by 0 bases, with 13 bases between. Per the germline V gene, CDR1 is LGHNA and CDR2 is YNFKEQ. The CDR3 covers 15 residues. The chain's CDR3 is CASSLEPAANYGYTF. Here the CDR3 DNA reads TGTGCCAGCAGCTTGGAGCCCGCAGCTAACTATGGCTACACCTTC.

The CDR3 DNA is TGCGCCAGCAGCTTGGGGGTTGAGACCCAGTACTTC. This sequence encodes CASSLGVETQYF. The chain carries TRBV5-1 and TRBJ2-5; no definite D call. This CDR3 has 12 amino acids. CDR1 is SGHRS and CDR2 is YFSETQ in the germline V gene. V lost 0 bases to trimming and J lost 5 bases, with 5 bases between them.

CDR3 bases: TGCAGCGTTGAAGAAGACAGCTACGAGCAGTACTTC. It codes for CSVEEDSYEQYF. The chain carries TRBV29-1 and TRBJ2-5; D perhaps matches TRBD1 (5 bases). The DNA end favors TRBJ2-7, so the J call may be wrong. There are 12 residues in the CDR3. Germline values: CDR1 SQVTM, CDR2 ANQGSEA.